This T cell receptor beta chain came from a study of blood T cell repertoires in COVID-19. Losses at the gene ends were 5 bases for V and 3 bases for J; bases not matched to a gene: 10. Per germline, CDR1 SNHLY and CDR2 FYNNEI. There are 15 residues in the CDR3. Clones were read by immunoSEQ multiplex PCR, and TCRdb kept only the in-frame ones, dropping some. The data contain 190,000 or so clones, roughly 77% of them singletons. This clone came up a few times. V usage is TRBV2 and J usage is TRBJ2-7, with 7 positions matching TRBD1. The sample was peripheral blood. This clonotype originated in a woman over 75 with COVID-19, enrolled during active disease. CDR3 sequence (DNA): TGTGCCAGCAGTCAAATTGGGACAGCTTTCTACGAGCAGTACTTC. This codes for CASSQIGTAFYEQYF.